This T cell receptor (beta chain) derives from a study of OX40 agonist ivuxolimab in advanced cancers. Study-wide findings and caveats: Among some nonresponders, normalized T-cell clonal expansion was also low. CD4+ and CD8+ blood T cells expanded clonally by week 6 at 0.1 to 3.0 mg/kg.

In regard to this clone: Its target is not known.

Generated by immunoSEQ multiplex PCR, the TCRdb table keeps only in-frame clones and is missing some. This sample carries 55,000 to 60,000 clones, roughly 92% of them seen once, and the ten largest clones take 15% to 20%. The CDR3 totals 15 residues. The V and J ends lost 3 bases and 2 bases, in that order; junction bases with no gene match: 5. Germline assignment: CDR1 SGHDT and CDR2 YYEEEE. Blood specimens came from baseline, cycle 4 day 1, and cycle 7 day 1. This chain joins TRBV5-6 and TRBJ2-5; 9 bases fit TRBD2. The TCR sequence derives from an adult with an advanced solid tumor such as melanoma, head and neck, liver or kidney cancer. The material sequenced was CD4+ or CD8+ T cells sorted from blood, taken in a trial of the OX40 agonist ivuxolimab. This CDR3 reads CASSYLAGTQETQYF. Written as DNA, the CDR3 is TGTGCCAGCAGCTATCTAGCGGGAACGCAAGAGACCCAGTACTTC.